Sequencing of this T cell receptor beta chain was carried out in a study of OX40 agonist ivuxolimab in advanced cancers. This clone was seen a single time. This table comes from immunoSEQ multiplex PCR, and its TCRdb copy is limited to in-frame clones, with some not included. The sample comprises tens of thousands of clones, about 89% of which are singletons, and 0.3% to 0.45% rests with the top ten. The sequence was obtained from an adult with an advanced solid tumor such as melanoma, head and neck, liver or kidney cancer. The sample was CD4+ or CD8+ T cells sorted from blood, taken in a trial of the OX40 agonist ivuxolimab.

CDR3 nucleotides: TGTGCCAGCAGCTTGTACGGGACAGGGAATTTTGGCTACACCTTC. Its translation is CASSLYGTGNFGYTF. The chain recombines TRBV5-6 with TRBJ1-2; 9 bases are shared with TRBD1. CDR3 length: 15 amino acids. V lost 1 base to trimming and J lost 7 bases; unmatched junction nucleotides: 8. Germline V gene lookup returns CDR1 SGHDT and CDR2 YYEEEE. Using reference TRBV5-6 and TRBJ1-2 for the parts outside the CDR3, the full variable domain is DAGVTQSPTHLIKTRGQQVTLRCSPKSGHDTVSWYQQALGQGPQFIFQYYEEEERQRGNFPDRFSGHQFPNYSSELNVNALLLGDSALYLCASSLYGTGNFGYTFGSGTRLTVV.